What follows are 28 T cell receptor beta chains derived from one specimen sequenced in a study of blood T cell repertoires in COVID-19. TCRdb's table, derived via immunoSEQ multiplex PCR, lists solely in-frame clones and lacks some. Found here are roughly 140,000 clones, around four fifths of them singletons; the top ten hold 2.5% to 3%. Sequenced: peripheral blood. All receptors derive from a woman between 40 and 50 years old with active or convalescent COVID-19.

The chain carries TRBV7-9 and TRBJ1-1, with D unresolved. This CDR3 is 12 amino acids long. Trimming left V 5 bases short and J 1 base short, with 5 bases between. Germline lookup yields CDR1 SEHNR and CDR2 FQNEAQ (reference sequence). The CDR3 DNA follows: TGTGCCAGCAGCGCAGAGAACACTGAAGCTTTCTTT. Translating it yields CASSAENTEAFF.

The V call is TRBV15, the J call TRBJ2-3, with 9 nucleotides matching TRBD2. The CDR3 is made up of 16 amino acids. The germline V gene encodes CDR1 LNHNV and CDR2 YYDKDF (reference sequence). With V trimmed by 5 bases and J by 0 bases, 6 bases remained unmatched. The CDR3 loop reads CATSPRLAASTDTQYF. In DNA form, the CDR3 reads TGTGCCACCAGCCCGCGACTAGCGGCTAGCACAGATACGCAGTATTTT.

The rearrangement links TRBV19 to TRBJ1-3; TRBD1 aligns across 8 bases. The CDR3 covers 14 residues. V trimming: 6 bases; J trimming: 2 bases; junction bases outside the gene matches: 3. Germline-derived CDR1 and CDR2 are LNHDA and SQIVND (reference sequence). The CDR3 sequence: CASRPDRAGNTIYF. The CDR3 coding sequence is TGTGCCAGTAGACCGGACAGGGCTGGAAACACCATATATTTT.

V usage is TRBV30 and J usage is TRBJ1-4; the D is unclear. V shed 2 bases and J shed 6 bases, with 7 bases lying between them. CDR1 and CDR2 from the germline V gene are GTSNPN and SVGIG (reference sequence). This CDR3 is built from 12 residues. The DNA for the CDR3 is TGTGCCTGGAGTTGGGCTGATGAAAAACTGTTTTTT. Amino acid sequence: CAWSWADEKLFF.

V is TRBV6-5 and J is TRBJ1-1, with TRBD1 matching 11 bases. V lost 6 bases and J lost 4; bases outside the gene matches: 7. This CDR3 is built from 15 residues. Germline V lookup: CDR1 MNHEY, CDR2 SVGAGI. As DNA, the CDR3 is TGTGCCAGCAGCTATGCCGGGACAGGGGGCACTGAAGCTTTCTTT. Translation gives CASSYAGTGGTEAFF.

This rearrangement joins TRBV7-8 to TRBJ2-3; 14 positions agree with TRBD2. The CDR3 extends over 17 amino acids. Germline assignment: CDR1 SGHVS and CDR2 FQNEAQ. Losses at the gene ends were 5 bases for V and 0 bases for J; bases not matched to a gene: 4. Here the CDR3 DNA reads TGTGCCAGCAGCCGAGGGACTAGCGGGAGAAGCACAGATACGCAGTATTTT. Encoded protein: CASSRGTSGRSTDTQYF. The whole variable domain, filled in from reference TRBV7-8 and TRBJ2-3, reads GAGVSQSPRYKVAKRGQDVALRCDPISGHVSLFWYQQALGQGPEFLTYFQNEAQLDKSGLPSDRFFAERPEGSVSTLKIQRTQQEDSAVYLCASSRGTSGRSTDTQYFGPGTRLTVL.

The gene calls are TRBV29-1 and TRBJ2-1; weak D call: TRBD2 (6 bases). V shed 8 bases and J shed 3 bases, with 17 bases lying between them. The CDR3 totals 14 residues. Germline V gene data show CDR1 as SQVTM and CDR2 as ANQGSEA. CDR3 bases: TGCAGCTCGGATAGCGGCACGGGCTACAATGAGCAGTTCTTC. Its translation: CSSDSGTGYNEQFF.

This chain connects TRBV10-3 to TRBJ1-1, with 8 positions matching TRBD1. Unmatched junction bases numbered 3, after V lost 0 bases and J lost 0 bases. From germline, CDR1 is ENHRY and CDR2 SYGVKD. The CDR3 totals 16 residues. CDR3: CAISESGQGVNTEAFF. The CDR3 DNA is TGTGCCATCAGTGAGTCAGGACAGGGAGTGAACACTGAAGCTTTCTTT.

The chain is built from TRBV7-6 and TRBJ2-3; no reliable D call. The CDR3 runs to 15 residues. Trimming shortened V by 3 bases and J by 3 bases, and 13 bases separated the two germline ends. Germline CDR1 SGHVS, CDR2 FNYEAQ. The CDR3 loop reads CASSFQPASTDTQYF. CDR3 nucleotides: TGTGCCAGCAGCTTCCAACCAGCGAGTACAGATACGCAGTATTTT.

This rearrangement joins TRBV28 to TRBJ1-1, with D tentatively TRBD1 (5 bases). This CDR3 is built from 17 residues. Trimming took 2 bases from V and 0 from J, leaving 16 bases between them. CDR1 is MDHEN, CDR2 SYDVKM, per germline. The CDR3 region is CASSLPLYRSMNTEAFF. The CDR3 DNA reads TGTGCCAGCAGTTTACCCCTCTACAGGTCGATGAACACTGAAGCTTTCTTT.

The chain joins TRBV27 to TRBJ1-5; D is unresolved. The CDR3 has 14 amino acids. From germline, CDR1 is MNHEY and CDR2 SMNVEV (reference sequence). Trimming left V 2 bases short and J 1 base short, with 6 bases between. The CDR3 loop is CASSLRSSNQPQHF. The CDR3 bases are TGTGCCAGCAGTTTAAGGAGCAGCAATCAGCCCCAGCATTTT.

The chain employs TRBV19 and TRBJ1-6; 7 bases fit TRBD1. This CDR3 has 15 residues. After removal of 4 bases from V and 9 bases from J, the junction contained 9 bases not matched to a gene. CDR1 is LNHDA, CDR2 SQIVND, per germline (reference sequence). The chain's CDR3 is CASSTRQGRASPLHF. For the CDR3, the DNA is TGTGCCAGTAGTACCCGACAGGGAAGGGCTTCACCCCTCCACTTT.

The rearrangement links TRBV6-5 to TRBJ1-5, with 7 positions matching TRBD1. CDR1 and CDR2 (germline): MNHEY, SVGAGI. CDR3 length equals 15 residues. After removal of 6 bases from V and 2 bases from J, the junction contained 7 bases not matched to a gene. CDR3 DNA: TGTGCCAGCAGACTAACAACAGGGGGCAATCAGCCCCAGCATTTT. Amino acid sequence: CASRLTTGGNQPQHF.

The CDR3 reads CASSQEGTALQPQHF. The CDR3, as DNA: TGTGCCAGCAGCCAAGAAGGGACAGCCCTTCAGCCCCAGCATTTT. The chain has TRBV4-2 and TRBJ1-5; TRBD1 matches 7 bases. The CDR3 is 15 amino acids. In germline, CDR1 is LGHNA, CDR2 YNFKEQ. V shed 0 bases, J shed 6 bases, and the junction held 5 bases outside the gene matches.

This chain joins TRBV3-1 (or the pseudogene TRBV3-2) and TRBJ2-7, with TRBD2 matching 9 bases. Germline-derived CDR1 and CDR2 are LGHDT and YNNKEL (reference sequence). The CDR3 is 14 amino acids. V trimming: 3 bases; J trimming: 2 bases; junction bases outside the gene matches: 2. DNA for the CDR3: TGTGCCAGCAGCCAGGCTAGCGGGGCCTACGAGCAGTACTTC. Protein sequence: CASSQASGAYEQYF.

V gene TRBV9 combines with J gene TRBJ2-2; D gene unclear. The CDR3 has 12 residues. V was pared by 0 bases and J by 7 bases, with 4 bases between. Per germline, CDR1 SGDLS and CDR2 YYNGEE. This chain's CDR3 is CASSVVFGELFF. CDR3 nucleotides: TGTGCCAGCAGCGTAGTATTCGGGGAGCTGTTTTTT.

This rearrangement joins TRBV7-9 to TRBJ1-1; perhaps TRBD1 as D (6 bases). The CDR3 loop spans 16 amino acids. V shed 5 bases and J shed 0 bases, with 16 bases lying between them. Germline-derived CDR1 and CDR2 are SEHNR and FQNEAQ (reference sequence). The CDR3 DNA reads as TGTGCCAGCAGCCTAGGACAGCCAGCCATGAACACTGAAGCTTTCTTT. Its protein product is CASSLGQPAMNTEAFF.

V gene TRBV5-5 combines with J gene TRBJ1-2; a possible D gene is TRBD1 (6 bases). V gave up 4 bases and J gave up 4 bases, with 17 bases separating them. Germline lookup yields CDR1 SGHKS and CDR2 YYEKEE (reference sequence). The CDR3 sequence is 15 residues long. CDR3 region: CASSLSGGAGYGYTF. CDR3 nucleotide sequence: TGTGCCAGCAGCCTCTCGGGGGGCGCGGGCTATGGCTACACCTTC. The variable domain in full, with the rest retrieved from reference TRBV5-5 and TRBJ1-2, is DAGVTQSPTHLIKTRGQQVTLRCSPISGHKSVSWYQQVLGQGPQFIFQYYEKEERGRGNFPDRFSARQFPNYSSELNVNALLLGDSALYLCASSLSGGAGYGYTFGSGTRLTVV.

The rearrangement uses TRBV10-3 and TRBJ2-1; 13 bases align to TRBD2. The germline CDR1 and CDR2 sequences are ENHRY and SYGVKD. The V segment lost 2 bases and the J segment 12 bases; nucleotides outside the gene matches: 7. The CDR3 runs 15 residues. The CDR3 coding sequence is TGTGCCATCAGTGAGGCACTAGCGGGAGGGCCCGGGCAGTTCTTC. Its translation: CAISEALAGGPGQFF.

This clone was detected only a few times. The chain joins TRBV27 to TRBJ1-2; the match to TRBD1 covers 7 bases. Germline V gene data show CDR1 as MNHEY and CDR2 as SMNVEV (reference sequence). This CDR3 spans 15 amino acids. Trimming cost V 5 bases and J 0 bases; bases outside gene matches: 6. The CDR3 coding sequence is TGTGCCAGCAGTCGCCGGGACAGAACTAACTATGGCTACACCTTC. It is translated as CASSRRDRTNYGYTF.

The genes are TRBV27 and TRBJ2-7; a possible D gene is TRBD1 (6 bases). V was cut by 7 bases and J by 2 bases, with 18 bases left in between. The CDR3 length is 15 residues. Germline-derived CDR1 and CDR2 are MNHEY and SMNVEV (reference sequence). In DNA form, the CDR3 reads TGTGCCAGCACCCCCAGGGGTGGGGCCCCCTACGAGCAGTACTTC. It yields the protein CASTPRGGAPYEQYF.

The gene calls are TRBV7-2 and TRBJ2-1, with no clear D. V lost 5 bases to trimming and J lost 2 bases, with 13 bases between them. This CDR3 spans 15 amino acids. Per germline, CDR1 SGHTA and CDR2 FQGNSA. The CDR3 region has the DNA TGTGCCAGCAGCGGTGGGCTGAACCCCTACAATGAGCAGTTCTTC. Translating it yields CASSGGLNPYNEQFF.

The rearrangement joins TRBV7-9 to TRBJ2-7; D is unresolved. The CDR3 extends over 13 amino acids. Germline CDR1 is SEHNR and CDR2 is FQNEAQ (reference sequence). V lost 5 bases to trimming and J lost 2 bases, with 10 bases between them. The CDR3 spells CASSATPAYEQYF. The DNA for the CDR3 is TGTGCCAGCAGCGCTACCCCCGCCTACGAGCAGTACTTC.

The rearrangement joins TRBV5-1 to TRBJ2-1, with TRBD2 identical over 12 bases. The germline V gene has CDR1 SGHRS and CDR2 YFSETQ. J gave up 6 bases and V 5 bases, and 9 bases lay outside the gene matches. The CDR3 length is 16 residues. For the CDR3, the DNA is TGCGCCAGCAGAACTAGCGGGGGGCCCACACCCAATGAGCAGTTCTTC. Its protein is CASRTSGGPTPNEQFF. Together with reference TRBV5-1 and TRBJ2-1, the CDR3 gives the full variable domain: KAGVTQTPRYLIKTRGQQVTLSCSPISGHRSVSWYQQTPGQGLQFLFEYFSETQRNKGNFPGRFSGRQFSNSRSEMNVSTLELGDSALYLCASRTSGGPTPNEQFFGPGTRLTVL.

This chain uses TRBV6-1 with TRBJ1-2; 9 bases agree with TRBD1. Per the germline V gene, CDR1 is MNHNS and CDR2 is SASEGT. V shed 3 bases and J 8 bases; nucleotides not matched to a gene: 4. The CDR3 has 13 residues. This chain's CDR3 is CASSDTGGRGYTF. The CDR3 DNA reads TGTGCCAGCAGTGACACAGGGGGCAGGGGCTACACCTTC.

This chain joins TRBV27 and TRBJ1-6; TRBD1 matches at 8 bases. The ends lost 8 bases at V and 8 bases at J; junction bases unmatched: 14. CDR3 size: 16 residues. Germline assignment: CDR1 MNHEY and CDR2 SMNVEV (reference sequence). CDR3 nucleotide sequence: TGTGCCAGCCAGACAGGGGCCGAGTTATACGATTCACCCCTCCACTTT. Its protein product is CASQTGAELYDSPLHF.

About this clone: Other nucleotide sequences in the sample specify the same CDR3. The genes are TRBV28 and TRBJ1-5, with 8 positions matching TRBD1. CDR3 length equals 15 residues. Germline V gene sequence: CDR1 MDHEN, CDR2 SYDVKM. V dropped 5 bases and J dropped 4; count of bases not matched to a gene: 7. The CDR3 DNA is TGTGCCAGCAGTCTCCAGGGGGCTCGAAATCAGCCCCAGCATTTT. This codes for CASSLQGARNQPQHF.

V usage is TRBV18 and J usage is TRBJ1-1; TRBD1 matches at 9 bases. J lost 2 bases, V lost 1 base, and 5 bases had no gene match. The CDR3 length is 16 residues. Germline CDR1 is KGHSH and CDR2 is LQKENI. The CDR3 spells CASSPRDRARNTEAFF. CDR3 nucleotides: TGTGCCAGCTCACCACGGGACAGGGCTCGTAACACTGAAGCTTTCTTT.